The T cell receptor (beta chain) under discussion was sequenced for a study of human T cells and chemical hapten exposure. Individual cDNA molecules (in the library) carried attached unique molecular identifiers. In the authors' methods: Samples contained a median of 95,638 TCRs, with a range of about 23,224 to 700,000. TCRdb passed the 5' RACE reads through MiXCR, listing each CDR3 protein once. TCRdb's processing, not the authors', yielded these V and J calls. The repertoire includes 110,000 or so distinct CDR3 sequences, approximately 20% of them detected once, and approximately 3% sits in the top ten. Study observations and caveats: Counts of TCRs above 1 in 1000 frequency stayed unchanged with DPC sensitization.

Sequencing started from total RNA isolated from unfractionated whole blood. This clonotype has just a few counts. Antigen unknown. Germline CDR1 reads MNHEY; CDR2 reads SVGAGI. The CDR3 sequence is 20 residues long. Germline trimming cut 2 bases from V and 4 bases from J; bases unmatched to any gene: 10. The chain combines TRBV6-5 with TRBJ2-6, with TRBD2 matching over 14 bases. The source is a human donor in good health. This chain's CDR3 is CASSYPLRTSGRLGANVLTF. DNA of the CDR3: TGTGCCAGCAGTTACCCCCTTAGGACTAGCGGGAGGCTAGGGGCCAACGTCCTGACTTTC.